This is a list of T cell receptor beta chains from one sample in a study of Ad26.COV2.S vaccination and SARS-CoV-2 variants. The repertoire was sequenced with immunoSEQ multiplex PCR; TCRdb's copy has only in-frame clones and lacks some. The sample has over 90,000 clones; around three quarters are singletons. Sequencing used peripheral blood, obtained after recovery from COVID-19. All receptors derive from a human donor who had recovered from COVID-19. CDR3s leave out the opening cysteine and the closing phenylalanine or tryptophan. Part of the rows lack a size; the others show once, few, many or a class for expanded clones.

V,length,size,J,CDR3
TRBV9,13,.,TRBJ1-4,ASSSRPGGAEKLF
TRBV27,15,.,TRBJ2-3,ASSLNPTVRRSDTQY
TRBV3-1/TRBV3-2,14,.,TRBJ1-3,ASSLFLVDPGNTIY
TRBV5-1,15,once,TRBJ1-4,ASSLVGQSLGNEKLF
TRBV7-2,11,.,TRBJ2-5,ASSLGRAETQY
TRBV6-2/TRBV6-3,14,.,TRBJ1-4,ASSYREAATNEKLF
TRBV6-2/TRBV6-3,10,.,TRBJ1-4,ASSQQGEKLF
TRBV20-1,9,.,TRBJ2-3,SALSTDTQY
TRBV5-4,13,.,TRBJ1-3,ASSLGRSSGNTIY
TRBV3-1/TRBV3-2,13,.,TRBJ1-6,ASSQVGDSGSPLH
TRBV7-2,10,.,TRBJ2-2,AAGTYTGELF
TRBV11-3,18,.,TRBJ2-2,ASSPGAGPVGGGDTGELF
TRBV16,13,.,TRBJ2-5,ASSLRGDYQETQY
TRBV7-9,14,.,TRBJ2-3,ASSLVSGEGTDTQY
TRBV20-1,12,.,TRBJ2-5,SASLGNRQETQY
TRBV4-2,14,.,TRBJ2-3,ASSQVLGLATDTQY
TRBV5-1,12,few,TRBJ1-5,ASSLEGGSQPQH
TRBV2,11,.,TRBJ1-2,ASRPDGIYGYT
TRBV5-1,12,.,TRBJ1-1,ASGSGQTNTEAF
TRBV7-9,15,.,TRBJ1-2,ASSPSARDRVIYGYT
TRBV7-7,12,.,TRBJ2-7,ASSLDRATSEQY
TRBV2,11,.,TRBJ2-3,ASSENVGDTQY
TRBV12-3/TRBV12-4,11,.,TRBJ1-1,ASISGTGSEAF
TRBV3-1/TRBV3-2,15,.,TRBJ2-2,ASSAHSGGALSGELF
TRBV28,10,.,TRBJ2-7,ASSGTDYEQY
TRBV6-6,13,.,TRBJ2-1,ASSYGTGKGDEQF
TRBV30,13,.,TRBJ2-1,AWSPRRNSYNEQF
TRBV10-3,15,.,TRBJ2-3,AIRETGTSGAGDTQY
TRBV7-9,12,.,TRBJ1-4,ASSLDSINEKLF
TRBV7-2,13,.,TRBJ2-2,ASSRGQTNTGELF
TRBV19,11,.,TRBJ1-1,ASSIDLGGEAF